This is a list of T cell receptor beta chains from one sample in a study of CXCR3-negative and CXCR3-positive naive CD8 T cells. After re-calling the 5' RACE reads, TCRdb lists one entry per CDR3 protein, DNA absent. The sample table sets out approximately 38,000 distinct CDR3 sequences. The specimen was memory CD8+ T cells from blood. All receptors come from a human donor in good health. Some clones in this sample may be carry-over from other donors' samples. Each CDR3 is given with its conserved first and last residue. Only part of the rows carry a size: once, few, many, or a class if the clone is expanded.

j_call	v_call	cdr3_length	clone_size	cdr3_aa
TRBJ2-7	TRBV4-3	14	NA	CASSQDADTYEQYF
TRBJ2-2	TRBV7-8	16	NA	CASSLQGTVNTGELFF
TRBJ2-3	TRBV29-1	16	NA	CSVDYRGREGTDTQYF
TRBJ2-7	TRBV7-2	16	NA	CASSLAHSGGSYEQYF
TRBJ2-4	TRBV9	15	NA	CASTKTGLEGNIQYF
TRBJ2-3	TRBV29-1	14	NA	CSAVVRNSTDTQYF
TRBJ2-1	TRBV20-1	15	NA	CSARDPGTQHNEQFF
TRBJ2-5	TRBV5-1	15	NA	CASSFASGGMETQYF
TRBJ1-5	TRBV7-2	17	NA	CATRGAGAYHSNQPQHF
TRBJ2-2	TRBV15	15	NA	CATSSDREPTGELFF
TRBJ2-2	TRBV6-5	17	NA	CASSYPTSGGNTGELFF
TRBJ2-5	TRBV7-8	15	NA	CASSRLAGEAETQYF
TRBJ2-1	TRBV29-1	15	NA	CSVVVSGGAIDEQFF
TRBJ2-7	TRBV12-3/TRBV12-4	11	NA	CASSFSYEQYF
TRBJ2-7	TRBV3-1	14	NA	CASSQDLGGSEQYF
TRBJ2-7	TRBV24-1	15	NA	CATSFDRDWTYEQYF
TRBJ2-3	TRBV4-3	17	NA	CASSQDVQAVSTDTQYF
TRBJ2-7	TRBV28	14	NA	CASRSAGSSYEQYF
TRBJ2-5	TRBV6-5	14	NA	CASSYVTGGETQYF
TRBJ2-1	TRBV14	17	NA	CASSQVQRTVLYNEQFF
TRBJ2-5	TRBV6-2/TRBV6-3	17	NA	CASRDLRDEILGETQYF
TRBJ2-1	TRBV7-8	15	NA	CASSFRQGRYNEQFF
TRBJ2-3	TRBV29-1	16	NA	CSVAGTGEEWTDTQYF
TRBJ1-2	TRBV29-1	12	NA	CSVLQANYGYTF
TRBJ2-7	TRBV4-3	15	NA	CASSQDSQGGYEQYF
TRBJ2-5	TRBV11-3	13	NA	CASSRGAEETQYF
TRBJ2-1	TRBV7-2	15	NA	CASKIPSDIYNEQFF
TRBJ2-5	TRBV14	21	NA	CASSQELAEHYEGFYQETQYF
TRBJ2-3	TRBV7-2	15	NA	CASSVAGGPGDTQYF
TRBJ2-7	TRBV5-1	14	NA	CASSLRQDPYEQYF
TRBJ2-1	TRBV7-9	14	NA	CASCWTDCYNEQFF
TRBJ2-2	TRBV28	15	NA	CASSLLGENTGELFF
TRBJ2-7	TRBV7-9	17	NA	CASIPLPLDREDYEQYF
TRBJ2-7	TRBV4-3	16	medium-sized	CASSQATADSSYEQYF